The next 21 T cell receptor beta chains were all read from a single sample in a study of CD8 T cells in Susac syndrome. Reverse transcription of about 0.45 to 1 ug RNA was performed with random hexamers. TCRdb recomputed calls from the immunoSEQ multiplex PCR reads with MiXCR, one row per CDR3 protein. The sample lists approximately 190,000 distinct CDR3 sequences, about 91% occurring once. Sequences were obtained from CD4+ T cells from PBMCs. The origin of the receptors is a human donor with Susac syndrome.

The chain uses TRBV20-1 and TRBJ1-2; 9 positions agree with TRBD1. The CDR3 consists of 14 residues. CDR1 and CDR2 (germline): DFQATT, SNEGSKA (reference sequence). The trim removed 5 bases at V and 5 bases at J, leaving 9 bases unmatched. The CDR3, as DNA: TGCAGTGCTGGGGGGGACAGGGCTGGATATGGCTACACCTTC. This sequence encodes CSAGGDRAGYGYTF.

V usage is TRBV28 and J usage is TRBJ2-5; 9 positions match TRBD2. The CDR3 runs to 17 residues. V was clipped by 8 bases and J by 3 bases; unmatched bases: 16. Per the germline V gene, CDR1 is MDHEN and CDR2 is SYDVKM. Written as DNA, the CDR3 is TGTGCCAGCGGCATCTCTTACGCGGGAGGGCCGGAAGAGACCCAGTACTTC. Protein sequence: CASGISYAGGPEETQYF.

J is TRBJ1-5 and V is TRBV24-1; D perhaps matches TRBD1 (6 bases). There are 15 residues in the CDR3. V lost 3 bases to trimming and J lost 3 bases, with 11 bases between them. The V gene's germline CDR1 is KGHDR and CDR2 SFDVKD. The CDR3 here is CATSDRGTPNQPQHF. CDR3 nucleotides: TGTGCCACCAGTGATCGCGGGACACCCAATCAGCCCCAGCATTTT.

This sequence joins TRBV6-1 and TRBJ1-6; D may be TRBD1 (5 bases). CDR1 and CDR2 (germline): MNHNS, SASEGT. Trimming left V 4 bases short and J 6 bases short, with 13 bases between. The CDR3 is 15 amino acids. CDR3 nucleotide sequence: TGTGCCAGCAGTGCTACCCGGGGGGGTAATTCACCCCTCCACTTT. Protein sequence: CASSATRGGNSPLHF.

This clonotype was found once. The V gene is TRBV12-3 or TRBV12-4, the J gene TRBJ1-5; D is unresolved. The CDR3 length is 14 residues. The ends were cut back, 3 bases at V and 4 bases at J, with 10 bases in the middle. CDR3 nucleotide sequence: TGTGCCAGCAGTTTTCGGCGGGTTAATCAGCCCCAGCATTTT. This sequence encodes CASSFRRVNQPQHF.

The rearrangement uses TRBV5-1 and TRBJ2-5, with 8 bases fitting TRBD2. V shed 9 bases, J shed 1 base, and the junction held 11 bases outside the gene matches. The CDR3 contains 15 residues. Germline-derived CDR1 and CDR2 are SGHRS and YFSETQ. CDR3 loop: CATSQGSGVQETQYF. CDR3 in DNA: TGCGCCACCTCCCAGGGTAGCGGGGTCCAAGAGACCCAGTACTTC.

This sequence joins TRBV6-5 and TRBJ2-2; no clear D. V gave up 11 bases and J gave up 0 bases, with 7 bases separating them. Germline-derived CDR1 and CDR2 are MNHEY and SVGAGI. The CDR3 is made up of 12 amino acids. The CDR3 sequence: CARSPNTGELFF. CDR3 nucleotides: TGTGCCCGATCCCCGAACACCGGGGAGCTGTTTTTT.

This rearrangement joins TRBV19 to TRBJ1-2, with D possibly being TRBD1 (6 bases). From germline, CDR1 is LNHDA and CDR2 SQIVND (reference sequence). The CDR3 runs to 13 residues. V lost 6 bases to trimming and J lost 10 bases, with 18 bases between them. The CDR3 sequence: CASRGGQRPSYTF. CDR3 coding DNA: TGTGCCAGTAGGGGTGGACAGCGACCTTCCTACACCTTC.

The chain has TRBV30 and TRBJ2-4; D might be TRBD1 (7 bases). This CDR3 is 13 amino acids long. V dropped 5 bases and J dropped 8 bases, with 16 bases sitting between them. Germline V gives CDR1 GTSNPN, CDR2 SVGIG (reference sequence). CDR3 in amino acids: CAWSGQPGDIQYF. CDR3 sequence (DNA): TGTGCCTGGTCGGGACAGCCGGGGGACATTCAGTACTTC.

The V gene is TRBV30, the J gene TRBJ2-7; 7 bases agree with TRBD1. From germline, CDR1 is GTSNPN and CDR2 SVGIG (reference sequence). Germline trimming cut 8 bases from V and 2 bases from J; bases unmatched to any gene: 6. CDR3 length: 12 amino acids. The CDR3 loop reads CATRQGPYEQYF. The CDR3 bases are TGTGCCACCAGACAGGGCCCCTACGAGCAGTACTTC.

This chain connects TRBV20-1 to TRBJ1-4; the D gene is possibly TRBD1 (6 bases). V shed 4 bases and J shed 1 base, with 7 bases lying between them. Germline V gene data show CDR1 as DFQATT and CDR2 as SNEGSKA (reference sequence). The CDR3 contains 13 residues. The CDR3 region has the DNA TGCAGTGCTAAACAGGGAACTAATGAAAAACTGTTTTTT. Protein: CSAKQGTNEKLFF.

The gene calls are TRBV2 and TRBJ2-1; weak D call: TRBD2 (6 bases). Trimming removed 3 bases from V and 3 bases from J, with 12 bases in between. The germline V gene has CDR1 SNHLY and CDR2 FYNNEI. The CDR3 extends over 15 amino acids. The CDR3 protein is CASSEQEGHYNEQFF. As DNA, the CDR3 is TGTGCCAGCAGTGAGCAGGAGGGCCACTACAATGAGCAGTTCTTC.

This chain links TRBV25-1 with TRBJ1-2; D may be TRBD1 (6 bases). In germline, CDR1 is MGHDK, CDR2 SYGVNS. The CDR3 extends over 13 amino acids. Trimming left V 3 bases short and J 4 bases short, with 9 bases between. CDR3 sequence (DNA): TGTGCCAGCAGTGAGGGAGGGGGCTATGGCTACACCTTC. It specifies CASSEGGGYGYTF.

The CDR3 nucleotides read TGTGCCAGCGGCCGGGTGGAGACAGGTTATGGCTACACCTTC. Protein sequence: CASGRVETGYGYTF. The V call is TRBV6-1, the J call TRBJ1-2; D perhaps matches TRBD1 (6 bases). Germline CDR1 MNHNS, CDR2 SASEGT. This CDR3 has 14 amino acids. Trimming took off 8 bases at V and 5 bases at J, with 18 bases between the two ends.

The chain has TRBV28 and TRBJ1-4; tentatively, D is TRBD1 (6 bases). Germline lookup yields CDR1 MDHEN and CDR2 SYDVKM. The V and J ends lost 4 bases and 8 bases respectively, with 17 bases between them. The CDR3 totals 15 residues. The CDR3 here is CASSWEQGGTEKLFF. The CDR3 DNA sequence: TGTGCCAGCAGTTGGGAACAGGGAGGAACCGAAAAACTGTTTTTT.

The V gene is TRBV20-1, the J gene TRBJ1-1, with unresolved D. The CDR3 sequence is 15 residues long. V shed 7 bases and J shed 4 bases, with 22 bases lying between them. Germline V lookup: CDR1 DFQATT, CDR2 SNEGSKA (reference sequence). The CDR3, as DNA: TGCAGTGGACGAATTCAGAGACGGGGTATCACTGAAGCTTTCTTT. As protein: CSGRIQRRGITEAFF.

The chain is built from TRBV2 and TRBJ1-2; tentatively, D is TRBD1 (6 bases). With 10 bases removed from V and 4 bases from J, the gap between germline ends came to 10 bases. Per the germline V gene, CDR1 is SNHLY and CDR2 is FYNNEI. CDR3 size: 11 residues. The CDR3 here is CANRETYGYTF. CDR3 nucleotides: TGTGCCAACAGGGAAACCTATGGCTACACCTTC.

A single count supports this clonotype. This sequence joins TRBV6-2 or TRBV6-3 and TRBJ1-2; D is undetermined. Germline CDR1 and CDR2: MNHEY and SVGEGT. The V and J ends lost 3 bases and 6 bases respectively, with 11 bases between them. This CDR3 is 13 amino acids long. CDR3 nucleotide sequence: TGTGCCAGCAGTTATTCTGGGTTCAATGGCTACACCTTC. This sequence encodes CASSYSGFNGYTF.

This clonotype appeared once. V gene TRBV7-2 combines with J gene TRBJ2-2, with D possibly matching TRBD2 (6 bases). V gave up 3 bases and J gave up 6 bases, with 11 bases separating them. The CDR3 is made up of 14 amino acids. Germline values: CDR1 SGHTA, CDR2 FQGNSA. CDR3 in amino acids: CASSFAGISGELFF. The CDR3, as DNA: TGTGCCAGCAGCTTTGCGGGAATATCCGGGGAGCTGTTTTTT. The whole variable domain, filled in from reference TRBV7-2 and TRBJ2-2, reads GAGVSQSPSNKVTEKGKDVELRCDPISGHTALYWYRQSLGQGLEFLIYFQGNSAPDKSGLPSDRFSAERTGGSVSTLTIQRTQQEDSAVYLCASSFAGISGELFFGEGSRLTVL.

The rearrangement joins TRBV10-3 to TRBJ1-5, with D hard to call. CDR1 is ENHRY and CDR2 is SYGVKD in the germline V gene. This CDR3 contains 13 residues. Trimming removed 2 bases at V and 7 bases at J, with 9 bases between. The CDR3: CAISEGKQQPQHF. CDR3 DNA: TGTGCCATCAGTGAGGGAAAGCAGCAGCCCCAGCATTTT.

The J gene is TRBJ2-3, the V gene TRBV6-2 or TRBV6-3; D gene ambiguous. Germline CDR1 MNHEY, CDR2 SVGEGT. The CDR3 is 18 amino acids. Between the trimmed V and J ends, which lost 1 base and 3 bases, there was a span of 20 bases. Written as DNA, the CDR3 is TGTGCCAGCAGTTACTTTCATTCCGGCCAGGTGAGAACAGATACGCAGTATTTT. It is translated as CASSYFHSGQVRTDTQYF.